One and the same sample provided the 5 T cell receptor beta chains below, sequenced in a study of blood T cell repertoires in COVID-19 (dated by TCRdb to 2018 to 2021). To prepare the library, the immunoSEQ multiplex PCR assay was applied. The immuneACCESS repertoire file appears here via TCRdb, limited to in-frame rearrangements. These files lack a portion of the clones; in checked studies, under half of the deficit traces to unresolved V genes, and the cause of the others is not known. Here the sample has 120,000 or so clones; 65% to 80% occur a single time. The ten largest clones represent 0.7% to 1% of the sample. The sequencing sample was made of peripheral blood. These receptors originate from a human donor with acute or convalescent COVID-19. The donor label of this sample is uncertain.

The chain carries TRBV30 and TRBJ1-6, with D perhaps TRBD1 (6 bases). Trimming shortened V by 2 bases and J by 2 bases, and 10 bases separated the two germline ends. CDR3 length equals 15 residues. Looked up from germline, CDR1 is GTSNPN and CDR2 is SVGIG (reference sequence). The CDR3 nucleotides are TGTGCCTGGAGTACAGGGAGAGCCTATAATTCACCCCTCCACTTT. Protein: CAWSTGRAYNSPLHF.

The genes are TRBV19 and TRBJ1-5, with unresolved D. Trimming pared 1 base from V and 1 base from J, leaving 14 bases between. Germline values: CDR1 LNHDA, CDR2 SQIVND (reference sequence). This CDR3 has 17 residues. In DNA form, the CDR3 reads TGTGCCAGTAGTATAGTAACCGGAGGGAAGAGCAATCAGCCCCAGCATTTT. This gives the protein CASSIVTGGKSNQPQHF. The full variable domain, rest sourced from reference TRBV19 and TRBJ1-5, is DGGITQSPKYLFRKEGQNVTLSCEQNLNHDAMYWYRQDPGQGLRLIYYSQIVNDFQKGDIAEGYSVSREKKESFPLTVTSAQKNPTAFYLCASSIVTGGKSNQPQHFGDGTRLSIL.

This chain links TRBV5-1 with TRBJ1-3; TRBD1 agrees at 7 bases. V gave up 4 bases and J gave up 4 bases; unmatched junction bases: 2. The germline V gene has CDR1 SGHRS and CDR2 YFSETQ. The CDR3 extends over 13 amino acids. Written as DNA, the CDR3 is TGCGCCAGCAGCGGGGACAGCGGAAACACCATATATTTT. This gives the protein CASSGDSGNTIYF.

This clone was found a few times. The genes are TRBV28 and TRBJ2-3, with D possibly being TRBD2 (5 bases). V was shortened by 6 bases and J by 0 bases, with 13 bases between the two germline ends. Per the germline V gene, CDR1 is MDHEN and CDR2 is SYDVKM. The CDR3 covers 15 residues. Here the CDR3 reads CASSLPGLSTDTQYF. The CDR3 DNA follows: TGTGCCAGCAGCCTGCCAGGACTTAGCACAGATACGCAGTATTTT.

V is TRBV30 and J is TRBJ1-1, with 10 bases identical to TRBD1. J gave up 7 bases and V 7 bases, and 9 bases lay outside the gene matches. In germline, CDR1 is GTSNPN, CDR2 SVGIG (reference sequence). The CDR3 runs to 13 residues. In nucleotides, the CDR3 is TGTGCCTTACTGACAGGGGGCGTAAATGAAGCTTTCTTT. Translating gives CALLTGGVNEAFF.